The 13 T cell receptor beta chains reported below all come from one sample, sequenced in a study of control samples from healthy donors and cancer patients. The data were produced by immunoSEQ multiplex PCR, yet TCRdb's version contains in-frame clones alone and is incomplete. This repertoire shows more than 85,000 clones, roughly 91% found once; its top ten account for roughly 18%. Sequencing was carried out using blood. These receptors all stem from a woman aged 45-59 years in good health.

The genes are TRBV6-5 and TRBJ1-1; D gene uncertain. V shed 11 bases and J shed 5 bases, with 21 bases lying between them. Germline lookup yields CDR1 MNHEY and CDR2 SVGAGI. The CDR3 has 14 residues. CDR3 region: CAVSGPGYSTEAFF. The DNA of the CDR3 is TGTGCCGTGAGCGGCCCGGGGTATTCTACTGAAGCTTTCTTT.

This chain joins TRBV5-1 and TRBJ2-3; 8 bases line up with TRBD2. Trimming removed 3 bases from V and 5 bases from J; junction bases left unmatched: 11. The CDR3 length is 16 residues. Per the germline V gene, CDR1 is SGHRS and CDR2 is YFSETQ. In nucleotides, the CDR3 is TGCGCCAGCAGCTACCGGTACAGCGGGAGTGGAGATACGCAGTATTTT. Protein: CASSYRYSGSGDTQYF.

The genes are TRBV7-2 and TRBJ2-3, with 11 bases matching TRBD2. J gave up 7 bases and V 3 bases, and 9 bases lay outside the gene matches. The germline V gene encodes CDR1 SGHTA and CDR2 FQGNSA. The CDR3 sequence is 16 residues long. The CDR3 region is CASSLNSGGGTNTQYF. CDR3 nucleotide sequence: TGTGCCAGCAGCTTGAATAGCGGGGGGGGCACGAATACGCAGTATTTT. Full variable domain (rest looked up from reference TRBV7-2 and TRBJ2-3): GAGVSQSPSNKVTEKGKDVELRCDPISGHTALYWYRQSLGQGLEFLIYFQGNSAPDKSGLPSDRFSAERTGGSVSTLTIQRTQQEDSAVYLCASSLNSGGGTNTQYFGPGTRLTVL.

The V and J genes are TRBV6-5 and TRBJ2-1; D not certain. Trimming cost V 5 bases and J 12 bases, with 8 bases left between them. The CDR3 consists of 10 residues. From germline, CDR1 is MNHEY and CDR2 SVGAGI. CDR3 DNA sequence: TGTGCCAGCAGTATCAACGGGCAGTTCTTC. Protein sequence: CASSINGQFF.

V gene TRBV27 combines with J gene TRBJ2-1, with TRBD2 identical over 8 bases. The trim removed 4 bases at V and 6 bases at J, leaving 14 bases unmatched. The CDR3 consists of 17 residues. Germline V gene lookup returns CDR1 MNHEY and CDR2 SMNVEV (reference sequence). The CDR3 DNA reads as TGTGCCAGCAGTTCCCCCTCCCGGGGGGGAGGGCCCAATGAGCAGTTCTTC. Translation gives CASSSPSRGGGPNEQFF.

The rearrangement links TRBV5-6 to TRBJ2-7, with 16 bases that match TRBD2. The germline gives CDR1 SGHDT, CDR2 YYEEEE. V lost 6 bases and J lost 4; bases outside the gene matches: 4. The CDR3 extends over 15 amino acids. CDR3 in amino acids: CASTVGLAGGYEQYV. CDR3 coding DNA: TGTGCCAGCACCGTGGGACTAGCGGGAGGGTACGAGCAGTACGTC.

This chain connects TRBV5-4 to TRBJ2-3; 8 positions agree with TRBD1. Germline trimming cut 4 bases from V and 0 bases from J; bases unmatched to any gene: 4. This CDR3 is 15 amino acids long. Germline V gene sequence: CDR1 SGHNT, CDR2 YYREEE (reference sequence). CDR3 nucleotides: TGTGCCAGCAGCCCCAGGGGGCAGAGCACAGATACGCAGTATTTT. Translation gives CASSPRGQSTDTQYF. The full variable domain, its missing parts supplied by reference TRBV5-4 and TRBJ2-3, is ETGVTQSPTHLIKTRGQQVTLRCSSQSGHNTVSWYQQALGQGPQFIFQYYREEENGRGNFPPRFSGLQFPNYSSELNVNALELDDSALYLCASSPRGQSTDTQYFGPGTRLTVL.

The rearrangement joins TRBV28 to TRBJ2-2; D uncertain. CDR3 length: 13 residues. Trimming pared 5 bases from V and 6 bases from J, leaving 10 bases between. Per germline, CDR1 MDHEN and CDR2 SYDVKM. CDR3 amino acids: CASSGPPSGELFF. Here the CDR3 DNA reads TGTGCCAGCAGTGGACCTCCGTCCGGGGAGCTGTTTTTT.

This chain connects TRBV4-1 to TRBJ2-2, with TRBD2 matching 10 bases. The CDR3 spans 20 residues. V shed 4 bases, J shed 0 bases, and the junction held 14 bases outside the gene matches. From germline, CDR1 is MGHRA and CDR2 YSYEKL. The CDR3 loop reads CASSPWALAGTDTNTGELFF. The CDR3 coding sequence is TGCGCCAGCAGCCCATGGGCACTAGCGGGGACAGACACGAACACCGGGGAGCTGTTTTTT.

The chain couples TRBV5-6 to TRBJ2-7, with D maybe TRBD1 (5 bases). Trimming cost V 2 bases and J 4 bases, with 7 bases left between them. The V gene's germline CDR1 is SGHDT and CDR2 YYEEEE. CDR3 length: 12 amino acids. The CDR3, as DNA: TGTGCCAGCAGCTTTCAGGGTTACGAGCAGTACGTC. Translated: CASSFQGYEQYV.

The V call is TRBV7-9, the J call TRBJ2-7, with 8 bases that match TRBD1. The germline CDR1 and CDR2 sequences are SEHNR and FQNEAQ (reference sequence). V was pared by 5 bases and J by 3 bases, with 6 bases of the junction left unmatched. CDR3 length: 14 amino acids. DNA for the CDR3: TGTGCCAGCAGCCGTTCCGGGACAGGCTACGAGCAGTACTTC. Amino acids: CASSRSGTGYEQYF.

This chain uses TRBV9 with TRBJ2-6; perhaps TRBD1 as D (5 bases). Germline V gives CDR1 SGDLS, CDR2 YYNGEE. The V end was cut by 3 bases, the J end by 0 bases, with 13 bases between. This CDR3 has 17 residues. Here the CDR3 reads CASSGQGNPSGANVLTF. In DNA, the CDR3 is TGTGCCAGCAGCGGGCAGGGCAACCCCTCTGGGGCCAACGTCCTGACTTTC.

In its sample, this clone was seen a few times. V gene TRBV18 combines with J gene TRBJ1-5; D gene unclear. This CDR3 region has 15 residues. Trimming took off 0 bases at V and 3 bases at J, with 9 bases between the two ends. Germline CDR1 and CDR2: KGHSH and LQKENI. For the CDR3, the DNA is TGTGCCAGCTCACCACCGGTGAGCGCCAATCAGCCCCAGCATTTT. Translated: CASSPPVSANQPQHF.